The rows below give T cell receptor beta chains drawn from one sample of a study of somatic mutations in cytotoxic T cells in rheumatoid arthritis. Method: immunoSEQ multiplex PCR; TCRdb's copy keeps in-frame clones and lacks some. The sample shows 8,500 to 11,000 clones, around 81% of them seen only once. Sequenced: CD8+ T cells sorted from blood. The source of these receptors is a woman aged 45 to 65 in good health. The CDR3 runs from the conserved cysteine through the conserved F or W. Fields, in order: CDR3 DNA, CDR3 protein, V gene, clone size, J gene, D gene. D genes are given only for firm matches. Rows may omit the clone size; those that give it use once, few, many or a size class.

CDR3nt: TGTGCCAGCAGGGATTCGGACAGGGTCTCCTACGAGCAGTACTTC
CDR3aa: CASRDSDRVSYEQYF
v_gene: TRBV2
abundance: -
j_gene: TRBJ2-7
d_gene: TRBD1

CDR3nt: TGCGCCAGCAGCCAAGATTGGACAGGGGTAGTGAATGAGCAGTTCTTC
CDR3aa: CASSQDWTGVVNEQFF
v_gene: TRBV4-1
abundance: -
j_gene: TRBJ2-1
d_gene: TRBD1

CDR3nt: TGCGCCAGCACTACCGTCCCTCCGGGTTCGTGGCACGAGCAGTACTTC
CDR3aa: CASTTVPPGSWHEQYF
v_gene: TRBV23-1
abundance: -
j_gene: TRBJ2-7
d_gene: -

CDR3nt: TGCGCCAGCAGCTTGGATACGGGCTCCTACGAGCAGTACTTC
CDR3aa: CASSLDTGSYEQYF
v_gene: TRBV5-1
abundance: -
j_gene: TRBJ2-7
d_gene: -

CDR3nt: TGTGCCAGCAGTTTCTACGATTCGGAGGGCTACACCTTC
CDR3aa: CASSFYDSEGYTF
v_gene: TRBV6-5
abundance: -
j_gene: TRBJ1-2
d_gene: -

CDR3nt: TGTGCCAGTAGTCCGATGACAGGATCCCTCTACGAGCAGTACTTC
CDR3aa: CASSPMTGSLYEQYF
v_gene: TRBV19
abundance: -
j_gene: TRBJ2-7
d_gene: -

CDR3nt: TGTGCCAGCAGCGTAGGAACTAGCGGGAGTGGCACAGATACGCAGTATTTT
CDR3aa: CASSVGTSGSGTDTQYF
v_gene: TRBV9
abundance: -
j_gene: TRBJ2-3
d_gene: TRBD2

CDR3nt: TGTGCCAGCAGCCCACGTACCCTCGGGGATGAGCAGTTCTTC
CDR3aa: CASSPRTLGDEQFF
v_gene: TRBV9
abundance: -
j_gene: TRBJ2-1
d_gene: -

CDR3nt: TGTGCCAGCAGCCTTTGGGACAGCTATGGCTACACCTTC
CDR3aa: CASSLWDSYGYTF
v_gene: TRBV5-6
abundance: -
j_gene: TRBJ1-2
d_gene: TRBD1

CDR3nt: TGTGCCTCTCGGGGTGACGTGAACACTGAAGCTTTCTTT
CDR3aa: CASRGDVNTEAFF
v_gene: TRBV2
abundance: -
j_gene: TRBJ1-1
d_gene: -

CDR3nt: TGTGCCAGCAGGGTGAAGGGGAGGATCAATGAGCAGTTCTTC
CDR3aa: CASRVKGRINEQFF
v_gene: TRBV5-4
abundance: once
j_gene: TRBJ2-1
d_gene: -

CDR3nt: TGTGCCAGCAGCGTAGCACTAGCGGACCTCTACGAGCAGTACTTC
CDR3aa: CASSVALADLYEQYF
v_gene: TRBV9
abundance: few
j_gene: TRBJ2-7
d_gene: TRBD2

CDR3nt: TGTGCCAGCAGCGTGGGACAGGGGGGTGCCGGGGAGCTGTTTTTT
CDR3aa: CASSVGQGGAGELFF
v_gene: TRBV7-9
abundance: -
j_gene: TRBJ2-2
d_gene: TRBD1

CDR3nt: TGCAGCGTAGGGACAGGGGGCTTCGAGCAGTACTTC
CDR3aa: CSVGTGGFEQYF
v_gene: TRBV29-1
abundance: -
j_gene: TRBJ2-7
d_gene: TRBD1

CDR3nt: TGTGCCAGCAGTTTATCTCAGCGGGGCACAGATACGCAGTATTTT
CDR3aa: CASSLSQRGTDTQYF
v_gene: TRBV27
abundance: -
j_gene: TRBJ2-3
d_gene: -

CDR3nt: TGTGCCAGCAGTCAGGACAGGGGCACCGGGGAGCTGTTTTTT
CDR3aa: CASSQDRGTGELFF
v_gene: TRBV6-5
abundance: -
j_gene: TRBJ2-2
d_gene: TRBD1

CDR3nt: TGTGCCAGCAGCAACGGCGGGGGCGCAATCAGGGCGAACTTC
CDR3aa: CASSNGGGAIRANF
v_gene: TRBV5-6
abundance: -
j_gene: TRBJ2-7
d_gene: -

CDR3nt: TGTGCCAGCAGCCTTAGCGAGACGGGCCCCTACGAGCAGTACTTC
CDR3aa: CASSLSETGPYEQYF
v_gene: TRBV28
abundance: -
j_gene: TRBJ2-7
d_gene: -

CDR3nt: TGTGCCACTACGACAGGGATACAAGAGACCCAGTACTTC
CDR3aa: CATTTGIQETQYF
v_gene: TRBV21-1
abundance: -
j_gene: TRBJ2-5
d_gene: -

CDR3nt: TGTGCCTGGAGACCTAGCGGATTCACCGGGGAGCTGTTTTTT
CDR3aa: CAWRPSGFTGELFF
v_gene: TRBV30
abundance: -
j_gene: TRBJ2-2
d_gene: TRBD2

CDR3nt: TGTGCCAGCAGTGTTAGCGGGAGCACAGATACGCAGTATTTT
CDR3aa: CASSVSGSTDTQYF
v_gene: TRBV6-4
abundance: once
j_gene: TRBJ2-3
d_gene: TRBD2

CDR3nt: TGTGCCAGCAGCAAAGAAAAGGGGCTAGCGGGGGGGCAGTACGAGCAGTACTTC
CDR3aa: CASSKEKGLAGGQYEQYF
v_gene: TRBV21-1
abundance: -
j_gene: TRBJ2-7
d_gene: -

CDR3nt: TGTGCCAGCATCAGATCCGCGGGGGGCGTGGAGACCCAGTACTTC
CDR3aa: CASIRSAGGVETQYF
v_gene: TRBV2
abundance: -
j_gene: TRBJ2-5
d_gene: TRBD2

CDR3nt: TGTGCCAGCAGTCCCAGCGATTCCTACAATGAGCAGTTCTTC
CDR3aa: CASSPSDSYNEQFF
v_gene: TRBV6-4
abundance: few
j_gene: TRBJ2-1
d_gene: -

CDR3nt: TGTGCCAGCAGCACCCCCGACAGGGGCCTATACAATGAGCAGTTCTTC
CDR3aa: CASSTPDRGLYNEQFF
v_gene: TRBV27
abundance: -
j_gene: TRBJ2-1
d_gene: TRBD1

CDR3nt: TGTGCCAGCAGTTTCGTTCAGGTGGAAGATACGCAGTATTTT
CDR3aa: CASSFVQVEDTQYF
v_gene: TRBV28
abundance: -
j_gene: TRBJ2-3
d_gene: -

CDR3nt: TGCAGCGTTGGAGGGGGGACAGGGGAGAGGGAGCAGTACTTC
CDR3aa: CSVGGGTGEREQYF
v_gene: TRBV29-1
abundance: few
j_gene: TRBJ2-7
d_gene: TRBD1